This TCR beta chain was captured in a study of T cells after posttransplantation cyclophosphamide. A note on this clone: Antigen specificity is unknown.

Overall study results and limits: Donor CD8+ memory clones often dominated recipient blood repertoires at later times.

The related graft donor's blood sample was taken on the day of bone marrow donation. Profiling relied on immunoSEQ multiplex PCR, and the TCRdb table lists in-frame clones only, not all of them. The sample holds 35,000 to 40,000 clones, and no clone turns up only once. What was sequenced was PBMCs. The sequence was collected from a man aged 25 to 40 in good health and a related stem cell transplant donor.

Here the CDR3 DNA reads TGCGCCAGCAGCTTGGCGACTAGCGGGGGTTTCACAGATACGCAGTATTTT. It codes for CASSLATSGGFTDTQYF. The genes are TRBV5-1 and TRBJ2-3; 12 nucleotides agree with TRBD2. The V segment lost 0 bases and the J segment 2 bases; nucleotides outside the gene matches: 4. The CDR3 has 17 amino acids. The germline V gene has CDR1 SGHRS and CDR2 YFSETQ.